Presented here are 21 T cell receptor beta chains from one specimen sequenced in a study of blood T cell repertoires in COVID-19. Some clones are missing from TCRdb's copy, which holds only in-frame ones; the method was immunoSEQ multiplex PCR. The table has 7,000 to 9,500 clones, around four fifths seen once. The sample was peripheral blood. These receptors originate from a human donor in a cohort sampled during active COVID-19.

The genes are TRBV13 and TRBJ1-3; the D is unclear. The CDR3 loop spans 18 amino acids. Trimming removed 5 bases from V and 0 bases from J, with 20 bases in between. Germline V gives CDR1 PRHDT, CDR2 FYEKMQ (reference sequence). The CDR3 DNA follows: TGTGCCAGCAGCCGAACCTTCATGAGATCCCGCTCTGGAAACACCATATATTTT. Protein: CASSRTFMRSRSGNTIYF.

The V call is TRBV12-3 or TRBV12-4, the J call TRBJ1-3; unclear D gene. The CDR3 length is 13 residues. The germline V and J ends were trimmed by 3 bases and 3 bases, with 6 bases remaining between them. The chain's CDR3 is CASSFPGGNTIYF. Here the CDR3 DNA reads TGTGCCAGCAGTTTCCCCGGTGGAAACACCATATATTTT.

This chain connects TRBV7-6 to TRBJ2-2; 10 bases line up with TRBD2. J gave up 4 bases and V 5 bases, and 10 bases lay outside the gene matches. The CDR3 consists of 17 residues. Germline V gives CDR1 SGHVS, CDR2 FNYEAQ. The CDR3 reads CASSPQRGGRGTGELFF. The DNA for the CDR3 is TGTGCCAGCAGCCCCCAGCGGGGGGGCCGCGGCACCGGGGAGCTGTTTTTT.

This chain connects TRBV5-6 to TRBJ2-6; possibly TRBD2 for D (5 bases). The CDR3 totals 12 residues. Germline CDR1 is SGHDT and CDR2 is YYEEEE. CDR3 region: CGSGSGANVLTF. Here the CDR3 DNA reads TGTGGTTCGGGATCTGGGGCCAACGTCCTGACTTTC.

This sequence joins TRBV11-2 and TRBJ2-7, with no clear D. The V gene lost 0 bases and the J gene lost 0 bases, with 6 bases spanning the gap. Germline CDR1 is SGHAT and CDR2 is FQNNGV. This CDR3 comprises 14 residues. As DNA, the CDR3 is TGTGCCAGCAGCTTAGACACAATCTCCTACGAGCAGTACTTC. This codes for CASSLDTISYEQYF.

The rearrangement links TRBV6-5 to TRBJ2-2; a weak D match, TRBD2 (5 bases). CDR1 and CDR2 (germline): MNHEY, SVGAGI. V was shortened by 3 bases and J by 6 bases, with 14 bases between the two germline ends. The CDR3 contains 15 residues. CDR3 loop: CASSYRELVAGELFF. The CDR3 region has the DNA TGTGCCAGCAGTTATCGGGAATTGGTTGCCGGGGAGCTGTTTTTT.

The CDR3 spells CASSGGGGYEQYF. The CDR3, as DNA: TGTGCCAGCAGTGGAGGCGGGGGCTACGAGCAGTACTTC. V is TRBV2 and J is TRBJ2-7, with TRBD2 matching 7 bases. Trimming took 4 bases from V and 3 from J; bases not matched to a gene: 3. Germline V gene sequence: CDR1 SNHLY, CDR2 FYNNEI. The CDR3 has 13 amino acids. Filled out from reference TRBV2 and TRBJ2-7, the complete variable domain reads EPEVTQTPSHQVTQMGQEVILRCVPISNHLYFYWYRQILGQKVEFLVSFYNNEISEKSEIFDDQFSVERPDGSNFTLKIRSTKLEDSAMYFCASSGGGGYEQYFGPGTRLTVT.

The chain employs TRBV4-1 and TRBJ1-2; a possible D gene is TRBD1 (5 bases). CDR1 and CDR2 (germline): MGHRA, YSYEKL. The length of the CDR3 is 16 residues. V shed 0 bases and J shed 5 bases, with 16 bases lying between them. The CDR3 nucleotides read TGCGCCAGCAGCCAAGAGCTCCAGACAGTCGTTTATGGCTACACCTTC. Its protein product is CASSQELQTVVYGYTF.

The chain carries TRBV11-2 and TRBJ2-3, with unresolved D. The CDR3 is 12 residues long. Germline values: CDR1 SGHAT, CDR2 FQNNGV. V was clipped by 4 bases and J by 2 bases, with 4 bases between them. CDR3 protein: CASSSFTDTQYF. CDR3 DNA: TGTGCCAGCAGCTCTTTCACAGATACGCAGTATTTT. The full variable domain, with the rest looked up from reference TRBV11-2 and TRBJ2-3, is EAGVAQSPRYKIIEKRQSVAFWCNPISGHATLYWYQQILGQGPKLLIQFQNNGVVDDSQLPKDRFSAERLKGVDSTLKIQPAKLEDSAVYLCASSSFTDTQYFGPGTRLTVL.

V and J are TRBV6-1 and TRBJ1-3; D ambiguous. Trimming took 1 base from V and 3 from J, leaving 13 bases between them. The CDR3 spans 16 residues. Germline assignment: CDR1 MNHNS and CDR2 SASEGT. CDR3 amino acids: CASSEVGASFGNTIYF. In DNA form, the CDR3 reads TGTGCCAGCAGTGAAGTGGGCGCAAGCTTTGGAAACACCATATATTTT.

The chain recombines TRBV14 with TRBJ1-3, with 11 positions matching TRBD1. V trimming: 7 bases; J trimming: 4 bases; junction bases outside the gene matches: 6. Germline CDR1 SGHDN, CDR2 FVKESK. The CDR3 consists of 15 residues. The CDR3 loop is CASTPGQGEGNTIYF. The CDR3 region has the DNA TGTGCCAGCACCCCGGGACAGGGGGAAGGAAACACCATATATTTT.

This rearrangement joins TRBV29-1 to TRBJ2-3, with D uncertain. Germline lookup yields CDR1 SQVTM and CDR2 ANQGSEA. Trimming stripped 0 bases from V and 0 bases from J, with 13 bases between. This CDR3 has 16 residues. CDR3 sequence reads: CSVEDTEVPSTDTQYF. The DNA of the CDR3 is TGCAGCGTTGAAGACACCGAGGTCCCTAGCACAGATACGCAGTATTTT.

The chain has TRBV27 and TRBJ2-2; unclear D gene. The V gene's germline CDR1 is MNHEY and CDR2 SMNVEV (reference sequence). This CDR3 region has 12 residues. With 3 bases removed from V and 7 bases from J, the gap between germline ends came to 6 bases. The CDR3 DNA reads as TGTGCCAGCAGTTTCCTAAACGGGGAGCTGTTTTTT. It yields the protein CASSFLNGELFF.

This chain uses TRBV19 with TRBJ2-1; 8 bases map to TRBD2. The CDR3 has 15 amino acids. Germline loops: CDR1 LNHDA, CDR2 SQIVND (reference sequence). V lost 5 bases and J lost 4; bases outside the gene matches: 7. Written as DNA, the CDR3 is TGTGCCAGTAGTCTACCTCTAGCGGGTTACAATGAGCAGTTCTTC. Encoded protein: CASSLPLAGYNEQFF. Variable domain in full (rest from reference TRBV19 and TRBJ2-1): DGGITQSPKYLFRKEGQNVTLSCEQNLNHDAMYWYRQDPGQGLRLIYYSQIVNDFQKGDIAEGYSVSREKKESFPLTVTSAQKNPTAFYLCASSLPLAGYNEQFFGPGTRLTVL.

The chain carries TRBV5-6 and TRBJ2-4; D gene uncertain. CDR1 is SGHDT and CDR2 is YYEEEE in the germline V gene. CDR3 size: 13 residues. Trimming took off 1 base at V and 6 bases at J, with 8 bases between the two ends. CDR3 loop: CASSLRLRNIQYF. In nucleotides, the CDR3 is TGTGCCAGCAGCTTGAGACTTAGAAACATTCAGTACTTC.

This clone has just one count. The V gene is TRBV27, the J gene TRBJ1-2; maybe TRBD1 (5 bases). The CDR3 length is 16 residues. CDR1 is MNHEY and CDR2 is SMNVEV in the germline V gene (reference sequence). V lost 8 bases to trimming and J lost 8 bases, with 27 bases between them. The CDR3 sequence: CASGRGASQGIRGYTF. The CDR3, as DNA: TGTGCCAGCGGCCGCGGAGCCTCCCAGGGTATCCGCGGCTACACCTTC.

The genes are TRBV12-3 or TRBV12-4 and TRBJ2-7; no firm D call. This CDR3 region has 13 residues. Trimming stripped 2 bases from V and 3 bases from J, with 8 bases between. The DNA for the CDR3 is TGTGCCAGCAGTTTAATAAGAGACTACGAGCAGTACTTC. It specifies CASSLIRDYEQYF.

V gene TRBV12-5 combines with J gene TRBJ2-7; D may be TRBD2 (5 bases). The CDR3 length is 14 residues. From germline, CDR1 is LGHNT and CDR2 FRNRAP. V lost 7 bases and J lost 0, with 13 bases in between. CDR3 sequence: CASAQSDYSYEQYF. The CDR3 bases are TGTGCTAGTGCCCAAAGCGACTACTCCTACGAGCAGTACTTC. The whole variable domain, filled in from reference TRBV12-5 and TRBJ2-7, reads DARVTQTPRHKVTEMGQEVTMRCQPILGHNTVFWYRQTMMQGLELLAYFRNRAPLDDSGMPKDRFSAEMPDATLATLKIQPSEPRDSAVYFCASAQSDYSYEQYFGPGTRLTVT.

This chain uses TRBV5-1 with TRBJ1-1; a weak D match, TRBD1 (5 bases). Germline CDR1 reads SGHRS; CDR2 reads YFSETQ. The length of the CDR3 is 15 residues. Trimming removed 2 bases from V and 1 base from J, with 12 bases in between. CDR3 DNA: TGCGCCAGCAGCTTCGCGGGACGGCCGAACACTGAAGCTTTCTTT. It codes for CASSFAGRPNTEAFF.

CDR3 nucleotides: TGTGCCAGCAGCTTAATTGGAGGGGCGAACACTGAAGCTTTCTTT. The encoded protein is CASSLIGGANTEAFF. V usage is TRBV7-6 and J usage is TRBJ1-1, with D tentatively TRBD1 (5 bases). Trimming pared 2 bases from V and 1 base from J, leaving 11 bases between. CDR1 and CDR2 (germline): SGHVS, FNYEAQ. The CDR3 is 15 residues long. Supplemented by reference TRBV7-6 and TRBJ1-1, the full variable domain reads GAGVSQSPRYKVTKRGQDVALRCDPISGHVSLYWYRQALGQGPEFLTYFNYEAQQDKSGLPNDRFSAERPEGSISTLTIQRTEQRDSAMYRCASSLIGGANTEAFFGQGTRLTVV.

The chain is built from TRBV12-3 or TRBV12-4 and TRBJ1-5; TRBD1 is a possible D gene (6 bases). V gave up 6 bases and J gave up 3 bases, with 9 bases separating them. The CDR3 extends over 13 amino acids. CDR3 sequence (DNA): TGTGCCAGCAGAAGGGGGAACAATCAGCCCCAGCATTTT. Its protein product is CASRRGNNQPQHF.